Listed below are T cell receptor beta chains from one sample, sequenced in a study of shared clonotypes between healthy human individuals. Generated by immunoSEQ multiplex PCR, the TCRdb table keeps only in-frame clones and is missing some. The sample contains millions of clones, roughly 94% of which appear only once. Material: naive CD4+ T cells sorted from blood. These receptors all come from a man between 18 and 29 years old in good health. Both conserved end residues are part of each CDR3. Each record gives: clone size, V gene, J gene, D gene, CDR3 DNA, CDR3 protein. A D gene is named only where the DNA matches it firmly. A clone size is listed for some rows: how often the clone was seen (once, few, many), or a class if it is expanded.

-	TRBV5-1	TRBJ2-4	-	TGCGCCAGCAGCTTGGTACAGGGTAGTAACATTCAGTACTTC	CASSLVQGSNIQYF
few	TRBV6-4	TRBJ1-1	-	TGTGCCAGCAGTGAGATGCTGGGGACGAGAGCTTTCTTT	CASSEMLGTRAFF
-	TRBV5-6	TRBJ2-1	TRBD2	TGTGCCAGCAGCACCCCCTTAGCGGGAGGGATGCAGTTCTTC	CASSTPLAGGMQFF
-	TRBV2	TRBJ2-5	TRBD2	TGTGCCAGCCGCGGACTAGCGGGAGGACGAGAGACCCAGTACTTC	CASRGLAGGRETQYF
-	TRBV11-2	TRBJ2-1	-	TGTGCCAGCAGCTTAAGCCGCACAAATGAGCAGTTCTTC	CASSLSRTNEQFF
-	TRBV30	TRBJ1-6	-	TGTGCCTGGAGTAAGGATTCCTATAATTCACCCCTCCACTTT	CAWSKDSYNSPLHF
once	TRBV5-8	TRBJ1-5	TRBD1	TGTGCCAGCAGCTTGGTACGTGCGGGACAGGGGTCGCAGCCCCAGCATTTT	CASSLVRAGQGSQPQHF
-	TRBV5-1	TRBJ2-5	TRBD1	TGCGCCAGCAACGCCGGGGACAGGAGACAAGAGACCCAGTACTTC	CASNAGDRRQETQYF
-	TRBV5-1	TRBJ1-3	-	TGCGCCAGCAGCTTAGGAGGGGCGTATGGAAACACCATATATTTT	CASSLGGAYGNTIYF
-	TRBV14	TRBJ1-1	-	TGTGCCAGCAGCCAAGATCCGGCAATGGGGGCTTTCTTT	CASSQDPAMGAFF